This TCR beta chain was identified during a study of vaccination effects on CD4 cells after COVID-19. The study, taken as a whole, reports: Vaccine- and infection-induced clones showed marked clonal contraction late following vaccination.

With 11 bases clipped from V and 2 bases from J, the junction kept 7 bases outside the gene matches. This CDR3 region has 13 residues. Germline V gene lookup returns CDR1 MNHEY and CDR2 SVGAGI. Turning to this clone: Its target is not known.

Under the ViraFEST assay, PBMC were stimulated with viral peptide pools so that antigen-specific CD4+ T cells expanded. Sequencing was performed afterwards. Subsequent to a culture period of around eleven days, CD4+ T cells were isolated. This person caught SARS-CoV-2 sometime from March to December 2020, and PCR testing confirmed the infection. An HIV-1 Nef peptide pool was the negative control culture. Repertoires were generated with immunoSEQ multiplex PCR, while TCRdb's copy carries only in-frame clones and drops some. The sample lists under 60,000 clones, 65% to 80% seen once, with roughly 6% in the top ten.

V is TRBV6-5 and J is TRBJ2-5; TRBD2 agrees at 8 bases. The sequence came from a human donor who had a prior SARS-CoV-2 infection. Here the sequenced sample was CD4+ T cells from PBMCs cultured with HIV peptides, taken before COVID-19 vaccination. Subset described: HIV-1 Nef peptide pool negative control/reference culture. The CDR3 spells CAGRGGLQETQYF. The CDR3 nucleotides read TGTGCCGGCCGGGGGGGGCTTCAAGAGACCCAGTACTTC.